What follows are 18 T cell receptor beta chains derived from one specimen sequenced in a study of control samples from healthy donors and cancer patients. Assay used: immunoSEQ multiplex PCR; TCRdb lists only in-frame clones, some missing. The table records 100,000 to 120,000 clones, more than 75% of them present only once. Sequenced: PBMCs. The receptors were gathered from a woman in her sixties or seventies with lung cancer.

This chain uses TRBV21-1 with TRBJ2-7; TRBD2 is the table's D call, not checked against the DNA. TRBV21-1 is a pseudogene locus. The CDR3 runs to 13 residues. The CDR3: CASSTRTGYEQYF. The CDR3 DNA follows: TGTGCCAGCAGCACGCGGACGGGGTACGAGCAGTACTTC.

The V and J genes are TRBV5-1 and TRBJ1-1; 10 bases align to TRBD1. The CDR3 is made up of 14 amino acids. V trimming: 4 bases; J trimming: 6 bases; junction bases outside the gene matches: 6. Germline V CDR1 and CDR2: SGHRS, YFSETQ. Here the CDR3 DNA reads TGCGCCAGCAGCGGGGGACAGGGGACGTCTGAAGCTTTCTTT. Encoded protein: CASSGGQGTSEAFF.

This clone was counted between two and nine times. V and J are TRBV18 and TRBJ1-5; D may be TRBD1 (6 bases). The germline V gene encodes CDR1 KGHSH and CDR2 LQKENI. The V end was cut by 2 bases, the J end by 7 bases, with 12 bases between. The CDR3 is 14 residues long. CDR3 sequence (DNA): TGTGCCAGCTCACCAGACAGGCAAGGGCAGCCCCAGCATTTT. Protein sequence: CASSPDRQGQPQHF. The whole variable domain, remainder taken from reference TRBV18 and TRBJ1-5, is NAGVMQNPRHLVRRRGQEARLRCSPMKGHSHVYWYRQLPEEGLKFMVYLQKENIIDESGMPKERFSAEFPKEGPSILRIQQVVRGDSAAYFCASSPDRQGQPQHFGDGTRLSIL.

The chain uses TRBV11-3 and TRBJ2-3; 7 nucleotides agree with TRBD2. The germline V gene encodes CDR1 SGHNT and CDR2 YENEEA. The CDR3 extends over 16 amino acids. V trimming: 7 bases; J trimming: 0 bases; junction bases outside the gene matches: 10. CDR3 amino acids: CASTLGGRPSTDTQYF. The CDR3 DNA reads TGTGCCAGCACCCTGGGAGGGAGGCCCAGCACAGATACGCAGTATTTT.

The rearrangement uses TRBV19 and TRBJ1-3; 11 bases match TRBD1. The CDR3 has 15 amino acids. Trimming cost V 8 bases and J 3 bases; bases outside gene matches: 6. CDR1 LNHDA and CDR2 SQIVND come from the germline V gene (reference sequence). CDR3 loop: CASAPGQGVGNTIYF. CDR3 sequence (DNA): TGTGCCAGTGCACCGGGACAGGGGGTTGGAAACACCATATATTTT.

The CDR3 spells CSVDPGLDTEAFF. DNA of the CDR3: TGCAGCGTTGACCCAGGTTTAGACACTGAAGCTTTCTTT. This chain links TRBV29-1 with TRBJ1-1; D unresolved. Germline CDR1 is SQVTM and CDR2 is ANQGSEA. This CDR3 region has 13 residues. Trimming shortened V by 3 bases and J by 3 bases, and 11 bases separated the two germline ends.

V gene TRBV19 combines with J gene TRBJ2-3, with D perhaps being TRBD1 or TRBD2 (5 bases each). This CDR3 region has 15 residues. V was shortened by 4 bases and J by 2 bases, with 13 bases between the two germline ends. Germline V gives CDR1 LNHDA, CDR2 SQIVND (reference sequence). The CDR3 DNA sequence: TGTGCCAGTAGTACTCGGGACCGTTACACAGATACGCAGTATTTT. This sequence encodes CASSTRDRYTDTQYF.

This clone has only one observation. This chain links TRBV12-3 or TRBV12-4 with TRBJ2-7; D may be TRBD1 (6 bases). TRBJ2-1 matches the DNA end more closely, so the J call is doubtful. This CDR3 region has 13 residues. As DNA, the CDR3 is TGTGCCAGCAGCCCCCCCCTTGGGGGCGAGCAGTTCTTC. Translated: CASSPPLGGEQFF.

The J gene is TRBJ1-1, the V gene TRBV6-5; tentatively, D is TRBD1 (5 bases). The CDR3 is 12 amino acids. Between the trimmed V and J ends, which lost 7 bases and 4 bases, there was a span of 10 bases. Germline CDR1 is MNHEY and CDR2 is SVGAGI. CDR3 in DNA: TGTGCCAGCATGGGGGTGGGCACTGAAGCTTTCTTT. Residues: CASMGVGTEAFF.

This chain uses TRBV11-3 with TRBJ2-7; D could derive from TRBD1 or TRBD2 (5 bases each). Germline V lookup: CDR1 SGHNT, CDR2 YENEEA. V dropped 5 bases and J dropped 4 bases, with 15 bases sitting between them. The CDR3 runs 14 residues. The CDR3 is CASSPGTLPYEQYF. CDR3 DNA: TGTGCCAGCAGCCCGGGGACCCTCCCGTACGAGCAGTACTTC.

This chain uses TRBV27 with TRBJ1-6, with a tentative D call TRBD1 (6 bases). From germline, CDR1 is MNHEY and CDR2 SMNVEV (reference sequence). This CDR3 region has 14 residues. Trimming stripped 8 bases from V and 5 bases from J, with 13 bases between. The CDR3, as DNA: TGTGCCAGCGGGTTGGACAGCGATAATTCACCCCTCCACTTT. It encodes CASGLDSDNSPLHF.

The CDR3 loop is CASSPWAEATRYGYTF. CDR3 nucleotides: TGTGCCAGCAGTCCTTGGGCCGAAGCGACACGCTATGGCTACACCTTC. The V call is TRBV7-2, the J call TRBJ1-2; D remains ambiguous. Germline V gene data show CDR1 as SGHTA and CDR2 as FQGNSA. This CDR3 region has 16 residues. V was pared by 6 bases and J by 4 bases, with 21 bases between.

The chain joins TRBV19 to TRBJ1-1, with D possibly matching TRBD1 (5 bases). The V gene lost 6 bases and the J gene lost 4 bases, with 15 bases spanning the gap. Germline CDR1 reads LNHDA; CDR2 reads SQIVND (reference sequence). The CDR3 consists of 14 residues. The CDR3 sequence is CASSQGLWVTEAFF. The CDR3 nucleotides are TGTGCCAGTAGCCAGGGCCTCTGGGTCACTGAAGCTTTCTTT.

This chain joins TRBV24-1 and TRBJ2-1; 9 positions agree with TRBD2. The CDR3 runs to 16 residues. J gave up 2 bases and V 3 bases, and 4 bases lay outside the gene matches. Germline-derived CDR1 and CDR2 are KGHDR and SFDVKD. CDR3 sequence (DNA): TGTGCCACCAGTGATACGGGACTAGCCCCCTACAATGAGCAGTTCTTC. Protein: CATSDTGLAPYNEQFF.

The chain carries TRBV7-2 and TRBJ2-7; D is uncertain. The germline V gene encodes CDR1 SGHTA and CDR2 FQGNSA. Trimming pared 3 bases from V and 2 bases from J, leaving 11 bases between. CDR3 length: 14 residues. As DNA, the CDR3 is TGTGCCAGCAGCTTTTCTCGGACCACCTACGAGCAGTACTTC. Residues: CASSFSRTTYEQYF.

This chain uses TRBV2 with TRBJ2-1, with 8 bases matching TRBD1. Looked up from germline, CDR1 is SNHLY and CDR2 is FYNNEI. This CDR3 has 14 amino acids. J lost 8 bases, V lost 6 bases, and 9 bases had no gene match. CDR3 nucleotides: TGTGCCAGCAGGATCCTCTCAGGGGGCGATGAGCAGTTCTTC. Translating it yields CASRILSGGDEQFF.

J is TRBJ1-6 and V is TRBV28; D uncertain. CDR3 length: 15 amino acids. CDR1 is MDHEN, CDR2 SYDVKM, per germline. V lost 3 bases to trimming and J lost 3 bases, with 9 bases between them. The CDR3 DNA sequence: TGTGCCAGCAGTTTTCGGGGAATCTATAATTCACCCCTCCACTTT. Protein: CASSFRGIYNSPLHF.

This chain joins TRBV5-1 and TRBJ2-5; 14 bases map to TRBD2. Germline V gene sequence: CDR1 SGHRS, CDR2 YFSETQ. With V trimmed by 4 bases and J by 5 bases, 10 bases remained unmatched. The CDR3 has 17 residues. The CDR3 coding sequence is TGCGCCAGCAGCATGACTAGCGGGAGGGCGGCGGGGGAGACCCAGTACTTC. Amino acids: CASSMTSGRAAGETQYF.